One TCR beta chain is described in this entry. Its target is unknown. This record comes from a study of cytomegalovirus exposure and HLA in healthy donors. Donors sampled were nominally healthy, though unrecorded immune exposures were likely. This CDR3 region has 16 residues. CDR1 and CDR2 from the germline V gene are SGHTA and FQGTGA. The ends were cut back, 1 base at V and 1 base at J, with 8 bases in the middle. Study findings and constraints: The authors reported that TCR beta sequences could predict HLA-A and HLA-B alleles. These predictions were accurate for most subjects in the first cohort. When presence/absence was analysed, sequencing depth was taken to be roughly uniform across donors. An observed cluster of highly shared sequence variants was recorded as a likely sequencing artifact.

The study ran its PCR with 60 Vbeta and 13 Jbeta primers. Repertoires were generated with immunoSEQ multiplex PCR, while TCRdb's copy carries only in-frame clones and drops some. Of 160,000 or so clones in the sample, 70% to 85% were seen once. Material: PBMCs. The clonotype originates from a human donor in good health. The chain joins TRBV7-3 to TRBJ2-6; possible D gene TRBD2, 5 bases. The CDR3: CASSLNGGSGANVLTF. DNA for the CDR3: TGTGCCAGCAGCTTAAACGGCGGGTCTGGGGCCAACGTCCTGACTTTC.